Sequencing of this TCR beta chain was carried out in a study of T cell responses to AZD1222 COVID-19 vaccine. The V gene's germline CDR1 is SGHAT and CDR2 FQNNGV. V gave up 5 bases and J gave up 1 base, with 12 bases separating them. The CDR3 spans 15 residues. Only in-frame clones appear in the TCRdb table, and some are missing; sequencing was by immunoSEQ multiplex PCR. The sample holds about 150,000 clones, approximately 90% seen once. This TCR came from an adult in good health. This chain connects TRBV11-2 to TRBJ2-1; D perhaps matches TRBD2 (6 bases). Sequences were derived from peripheral blood, sampled on day 0 of AZD1222 vaccination. This chain's CDR3 is CASSQTGLSYNEQFF. CDR3 bases: TGTGCCAGCAGCCAAACAGGACTATCCTACAATGAGCAGTTCTTC.